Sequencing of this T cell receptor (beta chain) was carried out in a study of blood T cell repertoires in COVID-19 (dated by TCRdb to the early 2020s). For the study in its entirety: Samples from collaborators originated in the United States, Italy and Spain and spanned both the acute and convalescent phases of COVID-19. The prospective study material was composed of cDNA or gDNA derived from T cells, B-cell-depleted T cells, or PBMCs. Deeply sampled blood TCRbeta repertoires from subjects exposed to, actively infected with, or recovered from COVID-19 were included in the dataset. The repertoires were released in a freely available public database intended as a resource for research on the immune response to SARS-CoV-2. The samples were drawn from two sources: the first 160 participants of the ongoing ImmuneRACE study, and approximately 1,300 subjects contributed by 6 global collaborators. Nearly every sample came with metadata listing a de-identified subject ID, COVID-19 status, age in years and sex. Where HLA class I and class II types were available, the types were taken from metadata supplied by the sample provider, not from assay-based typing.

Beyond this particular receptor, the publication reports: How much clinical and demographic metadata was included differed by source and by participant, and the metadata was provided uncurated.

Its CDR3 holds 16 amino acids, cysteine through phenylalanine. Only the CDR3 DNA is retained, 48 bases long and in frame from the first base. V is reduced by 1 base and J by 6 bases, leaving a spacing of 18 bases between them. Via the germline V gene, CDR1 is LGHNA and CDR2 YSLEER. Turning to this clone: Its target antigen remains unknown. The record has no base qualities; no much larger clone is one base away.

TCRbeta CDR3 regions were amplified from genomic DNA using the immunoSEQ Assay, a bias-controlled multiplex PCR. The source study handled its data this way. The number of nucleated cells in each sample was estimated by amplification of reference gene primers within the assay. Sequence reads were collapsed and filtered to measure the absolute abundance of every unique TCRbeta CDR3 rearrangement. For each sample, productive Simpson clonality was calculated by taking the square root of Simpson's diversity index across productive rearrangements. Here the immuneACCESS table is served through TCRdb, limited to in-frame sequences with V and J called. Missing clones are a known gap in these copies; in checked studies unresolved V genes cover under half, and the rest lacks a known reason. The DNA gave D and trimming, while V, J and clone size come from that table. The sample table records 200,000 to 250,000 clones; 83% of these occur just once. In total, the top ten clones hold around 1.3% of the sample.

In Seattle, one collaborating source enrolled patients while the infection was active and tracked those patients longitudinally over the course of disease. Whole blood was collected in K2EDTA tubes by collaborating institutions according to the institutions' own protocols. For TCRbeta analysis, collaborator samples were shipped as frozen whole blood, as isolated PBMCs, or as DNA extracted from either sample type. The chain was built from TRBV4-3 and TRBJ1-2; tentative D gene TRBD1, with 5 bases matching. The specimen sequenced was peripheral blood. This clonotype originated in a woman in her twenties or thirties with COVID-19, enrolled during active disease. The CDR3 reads CASSQVAEGTLNGYTF. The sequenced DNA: TGCGCCAGCAGCCAAGTTGCGGAGGGGACTTTAAATGGCTACACCTTC.